This TCR beta chain was captured by sequencing in a study of blood T cell repertoires in COVID-19. Germline V gene lookup returns CDR1 MNHEY and CDR2 SMNVEV (reference sequence). The CDR3 spans 15 residues. V lost 2 bases and J 4 bases, leaving 15 bases between the germline ends. Clones were sequenced by immunoSEQ multiplex PCR, and TCRdb holds only the in-frame ones, with some missing. The table has around 130,000 clones, roughly 80% seen once. The sequence was obtained from a human donor in a cohort sampled during active COVID-19. This sequence joins TRBV27 and TRBJ2-7, with a possible D match to TRBD2 (5 bases). The sample consisted of peripheral blood. CDR3 DNA sequence: TGTGCCAGCAGTTTAGCAGCTAGCAGTAGTTACGAGCAGTACTTC. Translation: CASSLAASSSYEQYF.